These 19 T cell receptor beta chains were all obtained from the same sample, sequenced in a study of memory CD4+ T cells and cytomegalovirus serostatus. The sort gate was single viable CD3+CD4+CD8-CD45RO+ cells for memory CD4+ T cells. Clones were read by immunoSEQ multiplex PCR, and TCRdb kept only the in-frame ones, dropping some. In the table there are roughly 56,000 clones, around 76% of which are singletons. Material: memory CD4+ T cells from blood. Source of these receptors: an adult in good health and CMV-seronegative.

The chain's CDR3 is CASSRTGIFYNSPLHF. CDR3 sequence (DNA): TGTGCCAGCAGTCGAACAGGGATTTTTTATAATTCACCCCTCCACTTT. The chain couples TRBV27 to TRBJ1-6; TRBD1 might be the D (6 bases). CDR1 and CDR2 from the germline V gene are MNHEY and SMNVEV (reference sequence). Trimming took off 5 bases at V and 4 bases at J, with 15 bases between the two ends. This CDR3 is built from 16 residues.

This clone showed up just once. V and J are TRBV4-1 and TRBJ1-1; D is unresolved. Germline assignment: CDR1 MGHRA and CDR2 YSYEKL. V was shortened by 4 bases and J by 6 bases, with 21 bases between the two germline ends. The CDR3 loop spans 16 amino acids. This chain's CDR3 is CASSPPVGVGGPEAFF. As DNA, the CDR3 is TGCGCCAGCAGCCCCCCCGTGGGTGTCGGCGGCCCTGAAGCTTTCTTT.

This clone appeared once. The chain carries TRBV5-4 and TRBJ2-5; 9 bases are shared with TRBD2. The germline CDR1 and CDR2 sequences are SGHNT and YYREEE (reference sequence). This CDR3 has 15 amino acids. Unmatched junction bases numbered 8, after V lost 4 bases and J lost 4 bases. In nucleotides, the CDR3 is TGTGCCAGCAGCCCCGAAGGGACTAGCCTAGAGACCCAGTACTTC. Translating it yields CASSPEGTSLETQYF.

The chain recombines TRBV19 with TRBJ2-3; D is undetermined. V gave up 1 base and J gave up 6 bases, with 14 bases separating them. Germline V lookup: CDR1 LNHDA, CDR2 SQIVND (reference sequence). This CDR3 contains 15 residues. Here the CDR3 reads CASSIGAGPWDTQYF. For the CDR3, the DNA is TGTGCCAGTAGTATAGGGGCAGGTCCCTGGGATACGCAGTATTTT.

This chain uses TRBV14 with TRBJ1-1; 9 bases are shared with TRBD1. The CDR3 totals 16 residues. Trimming cost V 0 bases and J 3 bases; bases outside gene matches: 5. The germline V gene encodes CDR1 SGHDN and CDR2 FVKESK. CDR3 region: CASSQDGQGWDTEAFF. For the CDR3, the DNA is TGTGCCAGCAGCCAAGATGGACAGGGGTGGGACACTGAAGCTTTCTTT.

This chain's CDR3 is CASSRDLYEQYF. The CDR3 DNA is TGCGCCAGCAGCCGGGACCTCTACGAGCAGTACTTC. J is TRBJ2-7 and V is TRBV5-1; perhaps D is TRBD1 or TRBD2 (5 bases each). Trimming left V 4 bases short and J 3 bases short, with 8 bases between. The CDR3 is 12 residues long. Germline V gives CDR1 SGHRS, CDR2 YFSETQ.

This chain connects TRBV7-8 to TRBJ1-2, with 10 nucleotides matching TRBD1. Germline assignment: CDR1 SGHVS and CDR2 FQNEAQ. V lost 0 bases and J lost 8; bases outside the gene matches: 3. The CDR3 totals 14 residues. The CDR3 nucleotides are TGTGCCAGCAGCTTAGCGGGGACAGGGGTCGGCTACACCTTC. Translating gives CASSLAGTGVGYTF. The whole variable domain, remainder taken from reference TRBV7-8 and TRBJ1-2, is GAGVSQSPRYKVAKRGQDVALRCDPISGHVSLFWYQQALGQGPEFLTYFQNEAQLDKSGLPSDRFFAERPEGSVSTLKIQRTQQEDSAVYLCASSLAGTGVGYTFGSGTRLTVV.

This sequence joins TRBV6-6 and TRBJ1-1; D may be TRBD1 (5 bases). The CDR3 has 14 residues. CDR1 is MNHNY and CDR2 is SVGAGI in the germline V gene (reference sequence). V was cut by 2 bases and J by 3 bases, with 10 bases left in between. The CDR3 bases are TGTGCCAGCAGTTACGGACTGGGGGACACTGAAGCTTTCTTT. It encodes CASSYGLGDTEAFF.

The CDR3 DNA is TGTGCCAGCAGTTTAGGGAATCCGAATTCACCCCTCCACTTT. Protein sequence: CASSLGNPNSPLHF. This rearrangement joins TRBV28 to TRBJ1-6; D uncertain. The CDR3 extends over 14 amino acids. Germline CDR1 and CDR2: MDHEN and SYDVKM. The V and J ends lost 2 bases and 7 bases respectively, with 9 bases between them.

This chain connects TRBV30 to TRBJ2-5; 7 bases are a match to TRBD1. The CDR3 sequence is 14 residues long. The V segment lost 3 bases and the J segment 5 bases; nucleotides outside the gene matches: 9. In germline, CDR1 is GTSNPN, CDR2 SVGIG (reference sequence). The CDR3 loop is CAWRTGTARETQYF. The DNA for the CDR3 is TGTGCCTGGAGAACTGGGACAGCTAGGGAGACCCAGTACTTC.

The chain joins TRBV5-6 to TRBJ1-2; D possibly corresponds to TRBD1 (5 bases). The CDR3 totals 14 residues. The germline gives CDR1 SGHDT, CDR2 YYEEEE. With 0 bases removed from V and 2 bases from J, the gap between germline ends came to 8 bases. In DNA, the CDR3 is TGTGCCAGCAGCTTGGGACAGCTAAACTATGGCTACACCTTC. Translating gives CASSLGQLNYGYTF.

The table lists this clone with a few counts. The chain links TRBV10-3 to TRBJ1-5; D is unclear. CDR1 and CDR2 (germline): ENHRY, SYGVKD. CDR3 length: 14 amino acids. The V end was cut by 1 base, the J end by 3 bases, with 7 bases between. CDR3 amino acids: CAISEFSLNQPQHF. CDR3 nucleotides: TGTGCCATCAGTGAGTTCAGCCTCAATCAGCCCCAGCATTTT.

CDR3 in amino acids: CASSQDWQNEQYF. In nucleotides, the CDR3 is TGTGCCAGCAGCCAAGATTGGCAGAACGAGCAGTACTTC. This chain links TRBV4-2 with TRBJ2-7; the D is unclear. Germline CDR1 is LGHNA and CDR2 is YNFKEQ. Trimming cost V 0 bases and J 5 bases, with 8 bases left between them. The CDR3 is 13 amino acids.

This clone was recorded a few times. The chain combines TRBV5-4 with TRBJ2-7; D perhaps matches TRBD2 (7 bases). Germline assignment: CDR1 SGHNT and CDR2 YYREEE (reference sequence). V was clipped by 0 bases and J by 0 bases, with 10 bases between them. The CDR3 is 15 amino acids. As DNA, the CDR3 is TGTGCCAGCAGCTTGGGGGGGGGCGCCTCCTACGAGCAGTACTTC. Residues: CASSLGGGASYEQYF.

This chain joins TRBV7-2 and TRBJ1-6, with no clear D. The V end lost 2 bases, the J end lost 11 bases, and 7 bases lay between the germline ends. The CDR3 has 12 amino acids. CDR1 is SGHTA, CDR2 FQGNSA, per germline. The CDR3 region has the DNA TGTGCCAGCAGCTTAAGGGTGACACCCCTCCACTTT. Translation gives CASSLRVTPLHF.

The V gene is TRBV30, the J gene TRBJ1-2, with D hard to call. Germline V gene sequence: CDR1 GTSNPN, CDR2 SVGIG (reference sequence). Between the trimmed V and J ends, which lost 4 bases and 5 bases, there was a span of 8 bases. The CDR3 is 11 amino acids. CDR3 bases: TGTGCCTGGACGGGAGTTTATGGCTACACCTTC. Protein sequence: CAWTGVYGYTF.

The V gene is TRBV5-1, the J gene TRBJ2-2; D may match TRBD1 or TRBD2 (5 bases each). The CDR3 has 18 amino acids. Between the trimmed V and J ends, which lost 0 bases and 5 bases, there was a span of 20 bases. Germline assignment: CDR1 SGHRS and CDR2 YFSETQ. Here the CDR3 reads CASSLAGRVGEGTGELFF. In DNA form, the CDR3 reads TGCGCCAGCAGCTTGGCCGGCAGGGTCGGGGAAGGGACCGGGGAGCTGTTTTTT.

This clone appeared once. This chain connects TRBV9 to TRBJ2-2; D remains unclear. Germline CDR1 and CDR2: SGDLS and YYNGEE. This CDR3 has 13 amino acids. V was clipped by 1 base and J by 4 bases, with 5 bases between them. As DNA, the CDR3 is TGTGCCAGCAGCGTAATCGCCACCGGGGAGCTGTTTTTT. Its translation: CASSVIATGELFF.

The CDR3 sequence is CASSLEPGGLVAYF. The CDR3 DNA sequence: TGTGCCAGCAGCTTAGAGCCGGGGGGTTTGGTCGCGTATTTT. V and J are TRBV7-2 and TRBJ2-3; TRBD2 matches 7 bases. With V trimmed by 1 base and J by 14 bases, 12 bases remained unmatched. Germline V lookup: CDR1 SGHTA, CDR2 FQGNSA. The CDR3 is made up of 14 amino acids.